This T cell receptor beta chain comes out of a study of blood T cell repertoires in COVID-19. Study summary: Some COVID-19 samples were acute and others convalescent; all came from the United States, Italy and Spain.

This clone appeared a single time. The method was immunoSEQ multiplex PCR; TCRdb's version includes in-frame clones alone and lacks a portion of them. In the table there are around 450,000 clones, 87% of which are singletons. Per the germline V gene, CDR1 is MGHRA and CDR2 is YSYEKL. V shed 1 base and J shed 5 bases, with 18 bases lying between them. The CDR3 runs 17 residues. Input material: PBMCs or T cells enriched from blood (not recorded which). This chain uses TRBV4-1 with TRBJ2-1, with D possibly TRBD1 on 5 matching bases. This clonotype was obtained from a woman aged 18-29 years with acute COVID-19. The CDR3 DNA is TGCGCCAGCAGCCAAGTGGTGGGGCCCTGGGCAAACAATGAGCAGTTCTTC. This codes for CASSQVVGPWANNEQFF.